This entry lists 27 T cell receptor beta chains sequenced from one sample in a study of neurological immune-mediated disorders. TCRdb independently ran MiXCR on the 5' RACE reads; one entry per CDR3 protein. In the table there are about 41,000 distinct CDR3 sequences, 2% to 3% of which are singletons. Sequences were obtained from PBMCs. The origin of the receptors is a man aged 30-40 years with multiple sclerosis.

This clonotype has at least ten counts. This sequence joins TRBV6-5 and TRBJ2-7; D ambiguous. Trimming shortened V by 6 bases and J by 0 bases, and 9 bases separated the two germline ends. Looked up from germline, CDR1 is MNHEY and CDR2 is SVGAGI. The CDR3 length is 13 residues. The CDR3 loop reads CASRTRYSYEQYF. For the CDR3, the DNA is TGTGCCAGCAGAACCAGGTACTCCTACGAGCAGTACTTC.

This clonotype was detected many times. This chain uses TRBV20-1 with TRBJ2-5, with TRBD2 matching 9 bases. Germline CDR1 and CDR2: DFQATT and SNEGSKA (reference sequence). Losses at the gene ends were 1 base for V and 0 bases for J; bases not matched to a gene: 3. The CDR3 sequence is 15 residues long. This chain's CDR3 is CSARVGGGDQETQYF. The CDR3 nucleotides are TGCAGTGCTAGAGTTGGCGGGGGGGACCAAGAGACCCAGTACTTC.

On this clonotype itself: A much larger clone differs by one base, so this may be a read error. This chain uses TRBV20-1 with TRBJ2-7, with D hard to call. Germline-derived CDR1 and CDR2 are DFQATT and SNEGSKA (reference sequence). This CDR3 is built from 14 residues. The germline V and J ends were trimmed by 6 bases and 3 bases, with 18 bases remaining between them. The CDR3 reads CSAPLSKTRYEQYF. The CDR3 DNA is TGCAGTGCGCCTCTGTCCAAGACCCGCTACGAGCAGTACTTC.

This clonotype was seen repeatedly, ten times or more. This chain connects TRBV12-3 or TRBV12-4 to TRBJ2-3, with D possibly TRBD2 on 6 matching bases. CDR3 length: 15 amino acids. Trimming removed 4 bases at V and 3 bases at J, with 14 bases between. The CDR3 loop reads CASSYYAGKTDTQYF. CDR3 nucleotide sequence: TGTGCCAGCAGTTACTACGCGGGGAAGACAGATACGCAGTATTTT.

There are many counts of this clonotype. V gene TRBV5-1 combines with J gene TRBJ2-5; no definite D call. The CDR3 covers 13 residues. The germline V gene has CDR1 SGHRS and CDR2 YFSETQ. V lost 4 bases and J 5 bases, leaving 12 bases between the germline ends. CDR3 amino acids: CASSRISGETQYF. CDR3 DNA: TGCGCCAGCAGCCGCATCAGTGGGGAGACCCAGTACTTC.

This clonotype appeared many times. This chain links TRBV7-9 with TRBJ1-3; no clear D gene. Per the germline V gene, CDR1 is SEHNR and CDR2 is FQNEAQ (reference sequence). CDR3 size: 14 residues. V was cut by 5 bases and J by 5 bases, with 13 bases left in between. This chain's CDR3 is CASSPGGARNTIYF. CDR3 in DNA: TGTGCCAGCAGCCCCGGTGGTGCGCGAAACACCATATATTTT.

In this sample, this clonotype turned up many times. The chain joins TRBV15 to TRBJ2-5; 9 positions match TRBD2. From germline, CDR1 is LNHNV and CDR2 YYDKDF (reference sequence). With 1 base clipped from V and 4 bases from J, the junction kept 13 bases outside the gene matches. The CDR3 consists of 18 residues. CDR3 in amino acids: CATSRALGVAGARETQYF. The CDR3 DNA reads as TGTGCCACCAGCAGAGCCTTGGGGGTAGCGGGGGCGAGAGAGACCCAGTACTTC.

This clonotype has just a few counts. In nucleotides, the CDR3 is TGCAGTGCTCCAGGACAGGGGCCCTACACTGAAGCTTTCTTT. Protein: CSAPGQGPYTEAFF. The chain is built from TRBV20-1 and TRBJ1-1; 9 bases align to TRBD1. V trimming: 5 bases; J trimming: 3 bases; junction bases outside the gene matches: 7. The CDR3 is 14 residues long. Germline lookup yields CDR1 DFQATT and CDR2 SNEGSKA (reference sequence).

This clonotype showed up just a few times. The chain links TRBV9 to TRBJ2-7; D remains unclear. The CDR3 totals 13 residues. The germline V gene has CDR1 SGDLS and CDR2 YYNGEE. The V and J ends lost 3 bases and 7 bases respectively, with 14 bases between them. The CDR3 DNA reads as TGTGCCAGCAGCGGGTCCCGGGCGAGGGAGCAGTACTTC. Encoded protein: CASSGSRAREQYF.

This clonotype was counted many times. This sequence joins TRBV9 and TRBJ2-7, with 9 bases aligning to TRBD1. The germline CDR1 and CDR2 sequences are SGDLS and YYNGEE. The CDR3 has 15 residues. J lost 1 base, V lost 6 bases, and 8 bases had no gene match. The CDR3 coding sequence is TGTGCCAGCACCAAAGGGACAGGGAGGTCCTACGAGCAGTACTTC. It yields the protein CASTKGTGRSYEQYF.

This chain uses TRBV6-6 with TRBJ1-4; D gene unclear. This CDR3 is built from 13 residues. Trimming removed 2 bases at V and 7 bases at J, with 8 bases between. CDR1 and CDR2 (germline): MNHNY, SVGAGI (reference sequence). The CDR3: CASSYREGEKLFF. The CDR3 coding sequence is TGTGCCAGCAGTTACAGGGAAGGTGAAAAACTGTTTTTT.

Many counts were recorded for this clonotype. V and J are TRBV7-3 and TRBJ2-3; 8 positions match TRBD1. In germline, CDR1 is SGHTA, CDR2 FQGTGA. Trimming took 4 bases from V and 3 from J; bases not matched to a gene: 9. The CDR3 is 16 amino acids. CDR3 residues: CASSSTGAKETDTQYF. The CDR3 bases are TGTGCCAGCAGCTCGACAGGGGCTAAGGAGACAGATACGCAGTATTTT.

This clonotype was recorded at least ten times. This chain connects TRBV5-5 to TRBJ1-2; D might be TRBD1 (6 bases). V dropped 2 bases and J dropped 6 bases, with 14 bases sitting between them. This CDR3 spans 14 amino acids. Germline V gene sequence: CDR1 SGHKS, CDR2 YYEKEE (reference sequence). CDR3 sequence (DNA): TGTGCCAGCAGCTTAGGGGGGTCCGGGCATGGCTACACCTTC. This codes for CASSLGGSGHGYTF.

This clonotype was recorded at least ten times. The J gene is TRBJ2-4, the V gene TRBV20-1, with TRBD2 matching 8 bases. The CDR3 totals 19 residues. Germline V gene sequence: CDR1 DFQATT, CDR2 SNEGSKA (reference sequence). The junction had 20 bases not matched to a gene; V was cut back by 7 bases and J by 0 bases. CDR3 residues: CSVTGTGTSGALAKNIQYF. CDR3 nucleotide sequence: TGCAGTGTCACGGGGACGGGCACTAGCGGAGCCCTAGCCAAAAACATTCAGTACTTC.

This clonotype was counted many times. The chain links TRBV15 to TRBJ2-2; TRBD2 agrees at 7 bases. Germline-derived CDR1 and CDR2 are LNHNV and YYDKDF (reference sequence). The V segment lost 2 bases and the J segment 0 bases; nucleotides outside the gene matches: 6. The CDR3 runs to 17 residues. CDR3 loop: CATSRTISGANTGELFF. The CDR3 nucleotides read TGTGCCACCAGCAGAACTATAAGCGGGGCGAACACCGGGGAGCTGTTTTTT.

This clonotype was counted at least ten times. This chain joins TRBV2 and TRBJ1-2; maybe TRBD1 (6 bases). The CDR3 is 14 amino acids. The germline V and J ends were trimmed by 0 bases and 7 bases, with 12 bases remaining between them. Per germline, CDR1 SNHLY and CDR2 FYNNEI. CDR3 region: CASSEAFRGFGYTF. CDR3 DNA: TGTGCCAGCAGTGAAGCGTTCAGGGGTTTTGGCTACACCTTC.

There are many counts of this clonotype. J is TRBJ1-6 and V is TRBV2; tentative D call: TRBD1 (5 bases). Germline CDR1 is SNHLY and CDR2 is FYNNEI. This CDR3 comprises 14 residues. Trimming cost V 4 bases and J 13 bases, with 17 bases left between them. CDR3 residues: CASSADSVGDPLHF. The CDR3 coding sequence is TGTGCCAGCAGTGCTGACAGTGTCGGTGATCCCCTCCACTTT.

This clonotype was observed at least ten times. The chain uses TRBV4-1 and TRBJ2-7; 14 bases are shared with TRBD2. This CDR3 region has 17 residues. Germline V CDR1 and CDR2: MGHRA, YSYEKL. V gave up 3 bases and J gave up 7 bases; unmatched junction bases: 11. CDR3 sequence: CASSQSPGLAGEEEQYF. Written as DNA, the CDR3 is TGCGCCAGCAGCCAGTCTCCGGGACTAGCGGGGGAGGAAGAGCAGTACTTC.

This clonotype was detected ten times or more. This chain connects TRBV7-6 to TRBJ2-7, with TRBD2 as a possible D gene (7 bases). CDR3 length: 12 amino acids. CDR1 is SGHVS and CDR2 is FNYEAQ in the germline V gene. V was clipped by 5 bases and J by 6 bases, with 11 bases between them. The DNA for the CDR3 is TGTGCCAGCAGCGGGGGGGGGCGCGAGCAGTACTTC. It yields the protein CASSGGGREQYF.

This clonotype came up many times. The CDR3 region has the DNA TGCGCCAGCAGCTTGGACCGAACCTACGAGCAGTACTTC. Its translation is CASSLDRTYEQYF. The chain recombines TRBV5-1 with TRBJ2-7; D unresolved. Trimming removed 0 bases from V and 2 bases from J, with 6 bases in between. There are 13 residues in the CDR3. CDR1 SGHRS and CDR2 YFSETQ come from the germline V gene. Full variable domain (remainder filled in from reference TRBV5-1 and TRBJ2-7): KAGVTQTPRYLIKTRGQQVTLSCSPISGHRSVSWYQQTPGQGLQFLFEYFSETQRNKGNFPGRFSGRQFSNSRSEMNVSTLELGDSALYLCASSLDRTYEQYFGPGTRLTVT.

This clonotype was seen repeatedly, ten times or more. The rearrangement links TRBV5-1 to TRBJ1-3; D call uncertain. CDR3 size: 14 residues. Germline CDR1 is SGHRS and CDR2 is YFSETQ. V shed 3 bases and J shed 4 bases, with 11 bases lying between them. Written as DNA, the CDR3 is TGCGCCAGCAGCTCTGGACCTTCGGGAAACACCATATATTTT. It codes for CASSSGPSGNTIYF.

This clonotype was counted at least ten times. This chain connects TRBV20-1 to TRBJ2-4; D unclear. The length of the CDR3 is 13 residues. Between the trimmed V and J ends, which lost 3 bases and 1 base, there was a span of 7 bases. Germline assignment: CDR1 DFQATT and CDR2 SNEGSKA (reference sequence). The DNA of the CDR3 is TGCAGTGCTAGCCTAGGGGCCAAAAACATTCAGTACTTC. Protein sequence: CSASLGAKNIQYF.

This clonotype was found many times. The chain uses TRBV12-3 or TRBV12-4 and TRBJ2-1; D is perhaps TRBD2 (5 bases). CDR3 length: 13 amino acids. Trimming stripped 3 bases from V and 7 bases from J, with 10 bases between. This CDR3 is CASSFARENEQFF. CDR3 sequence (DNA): TGTGCCAGCAGTTTTGCGAGGGAGAATGAGCAGTTCTTC.

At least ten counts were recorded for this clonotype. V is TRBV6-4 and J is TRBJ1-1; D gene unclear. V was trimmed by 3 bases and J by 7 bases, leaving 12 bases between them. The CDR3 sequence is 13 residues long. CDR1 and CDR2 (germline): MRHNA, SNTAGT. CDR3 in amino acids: CASSEGQEYEAFF. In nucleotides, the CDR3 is TGTGCCAGCAGTGAAGGGCAGGAATATGAAGCTTTCTTT.

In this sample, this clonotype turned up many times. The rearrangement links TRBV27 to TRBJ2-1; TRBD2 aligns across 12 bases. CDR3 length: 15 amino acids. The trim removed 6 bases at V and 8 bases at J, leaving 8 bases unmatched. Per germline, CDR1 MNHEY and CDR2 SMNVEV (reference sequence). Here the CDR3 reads CASRGASGGAHEQFF. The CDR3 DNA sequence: TGTGCCAGCAGGGGAGCTAGCGGGGGGGCTCATGAGCAGTTCTTC.

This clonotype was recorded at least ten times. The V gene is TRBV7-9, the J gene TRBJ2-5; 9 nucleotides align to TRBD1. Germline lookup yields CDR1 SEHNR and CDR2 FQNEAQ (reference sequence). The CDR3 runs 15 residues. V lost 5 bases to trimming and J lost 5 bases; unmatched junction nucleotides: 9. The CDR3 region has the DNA TGTGCCAGCAGCCCCCGGACAGGGGTCGGTGAGACCCAGTACTTC. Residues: CASSPRTGVGETQYF.

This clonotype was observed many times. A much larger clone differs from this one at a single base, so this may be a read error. DNA of the CDR3: TGTGCCACCAGTGATTTAGCGACGGGAGGTCAAATCTTC. It encodes CATSDLATGGQIF. This sequence joins TRBV24-1 and TRBJ2-1; TRBD2 aligns across 7 bases. The germline CDR1 and CDR2 sequences are KGHDR and SFDVKD. The CDR3 totals 13 residues.